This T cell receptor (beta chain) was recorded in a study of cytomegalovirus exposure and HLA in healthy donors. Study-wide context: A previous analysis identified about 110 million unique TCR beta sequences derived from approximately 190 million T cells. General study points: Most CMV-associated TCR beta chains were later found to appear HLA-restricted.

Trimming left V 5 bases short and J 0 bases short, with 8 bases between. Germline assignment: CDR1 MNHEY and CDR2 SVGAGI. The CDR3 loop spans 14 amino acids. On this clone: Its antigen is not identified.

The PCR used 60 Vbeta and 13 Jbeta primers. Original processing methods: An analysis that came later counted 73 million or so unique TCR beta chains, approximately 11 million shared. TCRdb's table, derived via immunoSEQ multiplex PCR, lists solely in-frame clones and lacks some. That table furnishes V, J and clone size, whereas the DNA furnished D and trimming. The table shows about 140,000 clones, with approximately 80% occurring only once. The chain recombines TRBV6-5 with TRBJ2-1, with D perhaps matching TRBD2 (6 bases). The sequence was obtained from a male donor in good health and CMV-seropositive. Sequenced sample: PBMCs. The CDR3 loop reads CASSSGRSYNEQFF. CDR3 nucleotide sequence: TGTGCCAGCAGTAGCGGGCGCTCCTACAATGAGCAGTTCTTC.